Below are 10 T cell receptor beta chains sequenced from a single sample in a study of shared clonotypes between healthy human individuals. Measured with immunoSEQ multiplex PCR; TCRdb has only the in-frame clones, and not every one. The sample holds 2 million to 2.5 million clones, approximately 96% seen once. The sample consisted of naive CD4+ T cells sorted from blood. The subset denotes: CD45RA+ positively selected. Receptor source: a man in his late teens or twenties in good health.

This chain uses TRBV2 with TRBJ1-6; TRBD1 aligns across 9 bases. CDR1 and CDR2 (germline): SNHLY, FYNNEI. Trimming at V came to 6 bases and at J to 7 bases, leaving 7 bases not matched to a gene. The CDR3 is made up of 15 amino acids. This CDR3 reads CASREGQGENSPLHF. The CDR3 nucleotides read TGTGCCAGCAGGGAGGGACAGGGTGAAAATTCACCCCTCCACTTT.

The chain links TRBV10-3 to TRBJ1-6; D is ambiguous. Per germline, CDR1 ENHRY and CDR2 SYGVKD. V shed 3 bases and J shed 1 base, with 10 bases lying between them. This CDR3 has 16 residues. For the CDR3, the DNA is TGTGCCATCAGTGAAAACCCACTGTCCTATAATTCACCCCTCCACTTT. Translated, it gives CAISENPLSYNSPLHF.

This rearrangement joins TRBV4-1 to TRBJ2-7; tentatively, D is TRBD1 (6 bases). This CDR3 region has 16 residues. Germline V gene sequence: CDR1 MGHRA, CDR2 YSYEKL. Trimming took off 3 bases at V and 0 bases at J, with 15 bases between the two ends. CDR3 residues: CASSQPNRDNSYEQYF. CDR3 nucleotide sequence: TGCGCCAGCAGCCAGCCCAACCGGGACAACTCCTACGAGCAGTACTTC.

The chain joins TRBV19 to TRBJ2-5, with D perhaps being TRBD1 or TRBD2 (5 bases each). This CDR3 comprises 13 residues. Per the germline V gene, CDR1 is LNHDA and CDR2 is SQIVND (reference sequence). The V gene lost 5 bases and the J gene lost 2 bases, with 9 bases spanning the gap. CDR3 loop: CASSLGVQETQYF. CDR3 in DNA: TGTGCCAGTAGTTTGGGGGTACAAGAGACCCAGTACTTC.

This chain joins TRBV10-3 and TRBJ2-7; TRBD2 might be the D (5 bases). Germline V lookup: CDR1 ENHRY, CDR2 SYGVKD. Trimming took 4 bases from V and 2 from J, leaving 9 bases between them. The CDR3 spans 13 residues. Here the CDR3 reads CAISAGEPYEQYF. The CDR3 region has the DNA TGTGCCATCAGTGCCGGGGAGCCCTACGAGCAGTACTTC.

The V gene is TRBV5-4, the J gene TRBJ2-3, with unresolved D. Trimming took 0 bases from V and 2 from J, leaving 4 bases between them. CDR1 SGHNT and CDR2 YYREEE come from the germline V gene (reference sequence). The CDR3 extends over 13 amino acids. CDR3 residues: CASSLDATDTQYF. CDR3 bases: TGTGCCAGCAGCTTGGACGCCACAGATACGCAGTATTTT.

The chain uses TRBV27 and TRBJ2-2; D possibly corresponds to TRBD2 (5 bases). Germline CDR1 reads MNHEY; CDR2 reads SMNVEV (reference sequence). The length of the CDR3 is 15 residues. Trimming took off 1 base at V and 4 bases at J, with 10 bases between the two ends. The CDR3 is CASSLYGESTGELFF. CDR3 sequence (DNA): TGTGCCAGCAGTTTATACGGGGAGAGCACCGGGGAGCTGTTTTTT.

V and J are TRBV20-1 and TRBJ2-5; the D gene is possibly TRBD2 (6 bases). Looked up from germline, CDR1 is DFQATT and CDR2 is SNEGSKA (reference sequence). The V end was cut by 6 bases, the J end by 7 bases, with 12 bases between. The CDR3 spans 11 residues. CDR3: CSAWLGGTQYF. The DNA for the CDR3 is TGCAGTGCCTGGCTCGGGGGGACCCAGTACTTC.

The J gene is TRBJ2-7, the V gene TRBV10-1; tentatively, D is TRBD2 (6 bases). This CDR3 is 17 amino acids long. Germline CDR1 reads WNHNN; CDR2 reads SYGVQD (reference sequence). Trimming cost V 3 bases and J 4 bases, with 22 bases left between them. In nucleotides, the CDR3 is TGCGCCAGCAGTGACAATTCGTTCGGGACGGCGGGATACGAGCAGTACTTC. As protein: CASSDNSFGTAGYEQYF.

In nucleotides, the CDR3 is TGCGCCAGCAGCTTGGAGGGACTCCCGCGAGGCGAGCAGTACTTC. This encodes CASSLEGLPRGEQYF. J is TRBJ2-7 and V is TRBV5-1, with D maybe TRBD2 (6 bases). Germline assignment: CDR1 SGHRS and CDR2 YFSETQ. The length of the CDR3 is 15 residues. V shed 0 bases and J shed 6 bases, with 16 bases lying between them.